The rows below give T cell receptor beta chains drawn from one sample of a study of vaccination effects on CD4 cells after COVID-19. Assay used: immunoSEQ multiplex PCR; TCRdb lists only in-frame clones, some missing. This table has tens of thousands of clones, approximately 76% appearing once. Antigens of these TCRs are unknown. The sequences come from CD4+ T cells from PBMCs cultured with HCoV-NL63 spike peptides, collected before COVID-19 vaccination. The receptors shown here come from a human donor who received a COVID-19 vaccine. The CDR3 runs from the conserved cysteine through the conserved F or W. A D gene is named only where the DNA matches it firmly. Clone size is stated in some rows and not others, as once, few, many or a class when expanded.

DNA	CDR3	D	length	V	J	size
TGTGCCAGCAGCTCCCGACCCCTAGCCACGGGGGCCAACGTCCTGACTTTC	CASSSRPLATGANVLTF	-	17	TRBV7-2	TRBJ2-6	-
TGTGCCAGCAGCGCTCGCCTGTACAGGGGCCAAGAGACCCAGTACTTC	CASSARLYRGQETQYF	TRBD1	16	TRBV7-3	TRBJ2-5	-
TGTGCCAGCAGAGGGGGACTCTTAGAGACCCAGTACTTC	CASRGGLLETQYF	-	13	TRBV6-5	TRBJ2-5	-
TGCGCCAGCAGCCCGGCATCATATGGCTACACCTTC	CASSPASYGYTF	-	12	TRBV5-1	TRBJ1-2	-
TGTGCCAGCAGTACGTTGGGGGGGGGCCAAGAGACCCAGTACTTC	CASSTLGGGQETQYF	TRBD2	15	TRBV6-2/TRBV6-3	TRBJ2-5	-
TGTGCCAGCAGCCTGTACAGGGAAAGCAATCAGCCCCAGCATTTT	CASSLYRESNQPQHF	-	15	TRBV6-5	TRBJ1-5	-
TGCGCCAGCAGCTTGGGGCCAGGACTAGCCAAAAACATTCAGTACTTC	CASSLGPGLAKNIQYF	-	16	TRBV5-1	TRBJ2-4	-
TGTGCCAGCAGAAATAACCCGGCAGAAAATCAGCCCCAGCATTTT	CASRNNPAENQPQHF	-	15	TRBV6-5	TRBJ1-5	-
TGTGCCAGCAGCAACAATCTCAAACGACTAGCGGGGGGTAATGAGCAGTTCTTC	CASSNNLKRLAGGNEQFF	TRBD2	18	TRBV5-4	TRBJ2-1	-
TGTGCCAGCATCCGGGCGCAGGGCGGGGAGCTGTTTTTT	CASIRAQGGELFF	-	13	TRBV6-5	TRBJ2-2	-
TGTGCCATAGAGCAGGGGGTTGGAGATACGCAGTATTTT	CAIEQGVGDTQYF	TRBD1	13	TRBV10-3	TRBJ2-3	-
TGTGCCAGTAGTCCCCCGGGACAATATAATTCACCCCTCCACTTT	CASSPPGQYNSPLHF	-	15	TRBV19	TRBJ1-6	-
TGCGCCAGCAGCTTGGATGGCTCCTACAATGAGCAGTTCTTC	CASSLDGSYNEQFF	-	14	TRBV5-1	TRBJ2-1	-
TGTGCCAGTAGTATCCGGACAGGGGCGACCACAGATACGCAGTATTTT	CASSIRTGATTDTQYF	TRBD1	16	TRBV19	TRBJ2-3	once
TGTGCCAGCAGCTTGGGGACAGGGGTAATGGAGACCCAGTACTTC	CASSLGTGVMETQYF	TRBD1	15	TRBV7-2	TRBJ2-5	-
TGTGCCAGCCCGACTAGCGGGGGGGCTTACACCGGGGAGCTGTTTTTT	CASPTSGGAYTGELFF	TRBD2	16	TRBV7-2	TRBJ2-2	-
TGTGCCAGCAGTTTACGTAACGAAAAACTGTTTTTT	CASSLRNEKLFF	-	12	TRBV28	TRBJ1-4	-
TGCGCCAGCAGCCGCCAGGGTAAGGGGGATCAAGAGACCCAGTACTTC	CASSRQGKGDQETQYF	-	16	TRBV4-1	TRBJ2-5	-
TGTGCCACCAGTGATTCGGGCCCCCTGGAGACCCAGTACTTC	CATSDSGPLETQYF	-	14	TRBV24-1	TRBJ2-5	-
TGTGCCAGCAGCCGTTACAGTAACTATGGCTACACCTTC	CASSRYSNYGYTF	-	13	TRBV11-2	TRBJ1-2	-
TGTGCCAGCAGGAGGGAGCCCTACTATGGCTACACCTTC	CASRREPYYGYTF	-	13	TRBV6-5	TRBJ1-2	-
TGCGCCAGCAGCTTGGTAACGGGGGGGCTTGAGACCCAGTACTTC	CASSLVTGGLETQYF	TRBD2	15	TRBV5-1	TRBJ2-5	few
TGTGCCAGCAGCTTAGGGGGGCTGGGCTCTGGGGCCAACGTCCTGACTTTC	CASSLGGLGSGANVLTF	-	17	TRBV7-8	TRBJ2-6	once
TGTGCCAGCAGTAAACCAGTAGACTCTGGAAACACCATATATTTT	CASSKPVDSGNTIYF	-	15	TRBV25-1	TRBJ1-3	few
TGTGCCAGTAGTGACCGGCCCATATGGTCGGACGAAAAACTGTTTTTT	CASSDRPIWSDEKLFF	-	16	TRBV19	TRBJ1-4	-
TGTGCCAGCAGTGAAGTATGGCAGGCACCTAACTATGGCTACACCTTC	CASSEVWQAPNYGYTF	-	16	TRBV6-1	TRBJ1-2	-
TGTGCCAGCAGCTTAGCGGACAGGGGAGGTGAAAAACTGTTTTTT	CASSLADRGGEKLFF	TRBD1	15	TRBV7-9	TRBJ1-4	few
TGTGCCAGCAGCTTTAGGACAGGGTATCCCACCGGGGAGCTGTTTTTT	CASSFRTGYPTGELFF	TRBD1	16	TRBV11-1	TRBJ2-2	-
TGTGCCAGCAGCAGCTCCAGGGGGCCTTATGGCTACACCTTC	CASSSSRGPYGYTF	TRBD1	14	TRBV7-8	TRBJ1-2	-
TGTGCCAGCAGCCCCAGGACAGGGCCAGAGACCCAGTACTTC	CASSPRTGPETQYF	TRBD1	14	TRBV5-6	TRBJ2-5	-
TGTGCCAGCAGCTTAGCCCGGGACAGAAAACAGTTCTTC	CASSLARDRKQFF	TRBD1	13	TRBV7-2	TRBJ2-1	-